One T cell receptor (beta chain) is described in this entry. The target antigen is unknown. Since a much larger clone is just one base distant, this may be a read error. The V and J ends lost 6 bases and 3 bases respectively, with 11 bases between them. The CDR3 totals 13 residues. Germline V gene sequence: CDR1 MNHEY, CDR2 SVGAGI. The authors distributed each subset's genomic DNA evenly over several immunoSEQ plates. The table came from immunoSEQ multiplex PCR; TCRdb's copy has only in-frame clones and leaves some out. The table records approximately 88,000 clones, roughly three quarters of them present only once. The sample comes from a study of shared clonotypes between healthy human individuals. Findings of the study overall: Among non-shared clonotypes, generation probabilities were lower than among those shared by all four donors. What rarefaction showed was incomplete sorted-subset sequencing despite large depth.

Free of recent acute infections or vaccinations, the donors were healthy HIV-negative adults. The receptor comes from a man in his thirties or forties in good health. V is TRBV6-5 and J is TRBJ1-2, with a weak D call TRBD1 (6 bases). Sequencing was carried out using memory CD8+ T cells sorted from blood. This sample's subset: CD45RO+ cells pooled with CCR7-negative TemRA cells. CDR3 region: CASSLGAYYGYTF. For the CDR3, the DNA is TGTGCCAGCAGCCTGGGGGCCTACTATGGCTACACCTTC.